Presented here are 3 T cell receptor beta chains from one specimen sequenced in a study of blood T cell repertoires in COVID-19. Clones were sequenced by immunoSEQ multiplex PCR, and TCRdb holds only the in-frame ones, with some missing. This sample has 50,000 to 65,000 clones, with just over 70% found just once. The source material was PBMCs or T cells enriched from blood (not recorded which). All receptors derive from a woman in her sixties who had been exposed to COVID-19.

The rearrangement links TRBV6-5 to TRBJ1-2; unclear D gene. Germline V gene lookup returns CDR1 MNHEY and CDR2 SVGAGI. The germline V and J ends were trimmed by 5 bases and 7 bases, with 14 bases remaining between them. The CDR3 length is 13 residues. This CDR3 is CASSREGISGYTF. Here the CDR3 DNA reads TGTGCCAGCAGTCGTGAGGGTATCTCTGGCTACACCTTC.

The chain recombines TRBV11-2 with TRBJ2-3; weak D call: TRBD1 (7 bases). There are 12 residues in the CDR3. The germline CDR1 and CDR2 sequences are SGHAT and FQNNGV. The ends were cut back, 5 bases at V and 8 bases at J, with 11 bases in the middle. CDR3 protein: CASSQGGRTQYF. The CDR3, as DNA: TGTGCCAGCAGCCAGGGGGGCCGTACGCAGTATTTT.

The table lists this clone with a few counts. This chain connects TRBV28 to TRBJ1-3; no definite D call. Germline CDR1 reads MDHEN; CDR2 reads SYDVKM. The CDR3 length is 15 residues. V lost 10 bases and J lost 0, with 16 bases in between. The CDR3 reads CATNPWESSGNTIYF. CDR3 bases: TGTGCCACAAACCCTTGGGAGAGCTCTGGAAACACCATATATTTT.